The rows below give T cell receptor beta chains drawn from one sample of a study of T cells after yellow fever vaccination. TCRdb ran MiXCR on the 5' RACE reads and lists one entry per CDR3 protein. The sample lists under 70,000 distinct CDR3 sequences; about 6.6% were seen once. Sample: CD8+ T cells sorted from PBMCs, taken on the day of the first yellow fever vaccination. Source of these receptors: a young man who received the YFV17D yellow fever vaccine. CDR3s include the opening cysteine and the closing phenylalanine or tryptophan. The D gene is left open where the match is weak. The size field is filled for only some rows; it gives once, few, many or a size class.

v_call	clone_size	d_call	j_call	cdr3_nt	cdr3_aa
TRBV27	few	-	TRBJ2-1	TGTGCCAGCAGTTGGGGGCAGTTCAATGAGCAGTTCTTC	CASSWGQFNEQFF
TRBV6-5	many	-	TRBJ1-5	TGTGCCAGCAGTCTCGACATAGGTTCAATGGAGCCCCAGCATTTT	CASSLDIGSMEPQHF
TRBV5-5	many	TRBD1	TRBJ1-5	TGTGCCAGCGGACAGGGACCCAATCAGCCCCAGCATTTT	CASGQGPNQPQHF
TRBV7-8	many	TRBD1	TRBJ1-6	TGTGCCAGCAGCTTGGGGACAGGGACCCCCCCCCTCCACTTT	CASSLGTGTPPLHF
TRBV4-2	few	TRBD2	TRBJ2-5	TGTGCCAGCAGCCAAGACGGGACTAGCGGTGAAGAGACCCAGTACTTC	CASSQDGTSGEETQYF
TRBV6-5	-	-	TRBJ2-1	TGTGCCAGCAGTTACTTCGGGTCGGGCGATGAGCAGTTCTTC	CASSYFGSGDEQFF
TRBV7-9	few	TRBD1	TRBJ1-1	TGTGCCAGCAGCGCGGACAGGTGGGGCACTGAAGCTTTCTTT	CASSADRWGTEAFF
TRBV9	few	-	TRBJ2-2	TGTGCCAGCAGCATACGGACAGACGCCGGGGAGCTGTTTTTT	CASSIRTDAGELFF
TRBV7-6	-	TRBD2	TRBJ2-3	TGTGCCAGCAGCCAGTTAGCGGGGGGCCACACAGATACGCAGTATTTT	CASSQLAGGHTDTQYF
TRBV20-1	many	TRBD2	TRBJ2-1	TGCAGTGCTAGAGATCCAGCGGGGCCCTACAATGAGCAGTTCTTC	CSARDPAGPYNEQFF
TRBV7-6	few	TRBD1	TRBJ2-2	TGTGCCAGCAGCCCCGGGACAGGTTCCGGCGGGGAGCTGTTTTTT	CASSPGTGSGGELFF
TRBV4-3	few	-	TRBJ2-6	TGCGCCAGCAGCCAAGATCTTGGGTCTGGGGCCAACGTCCTGACTTTC	CASSQDLGSGANVLTF
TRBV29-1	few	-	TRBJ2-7	TGCAGCGTTGAGAGGGGGGCTTACGAGGGGCAGTACTTC	CSVERGAYEGQYF
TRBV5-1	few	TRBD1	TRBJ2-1	TGCGCCAGCAGCTTCGAGACAGGGGATGATGAGCAGTTCTTC	CASSFETGDDEQFF
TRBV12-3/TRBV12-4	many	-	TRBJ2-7	TGTGCCAGCAGTTTAATAGAGGCAGGTTCCCATCTCGAGCAGTACTTC	CASSLIEAGSHLEQYF
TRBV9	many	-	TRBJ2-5	TGTGCCAGCAGTGAGAACGGCGGGACCCAGTACTTC	CASSENGGTQYF
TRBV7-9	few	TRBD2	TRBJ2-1	TGTGCCAGCAGCCCCACGGGGGGGGAAGGATACAATGAGCAGTTCTTC	CASSPTGGEGYNEQFF
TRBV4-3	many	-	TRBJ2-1	TGCGCCAGCAGCCAAGATTTTGGGTTGAGCGGCGACTACAATGAGCAGTTCTTC	CASSQDFGLSGDYNEQFF
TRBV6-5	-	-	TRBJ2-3	TGTGCCAGCAGTTACTCGACAGTACGAACAGATACGCAGTATTTT	CASSYSTVRTDTQYF
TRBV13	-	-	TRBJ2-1	TGTGCCAGCAGCGCGGGACCCGCGTACAATGAGCAGTTCTTC	CASSAGPAYNEQFF
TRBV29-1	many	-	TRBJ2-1	TGCAGCGTTGACGTGTCAGGGGACTACAATGAGCAGTTCTTC	CSVDVSGDYNEQFF
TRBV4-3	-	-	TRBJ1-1	TGCGCCAGCAGCCAAGATCTGGGGGCGGGTACTGAAGCTTTCTTT	CASSQDLGAGTEAFF
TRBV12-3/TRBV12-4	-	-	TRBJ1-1	TGTGCCAGCAGCGACCCCTTTGAGGCTTTCTTT	CASSDPFEAFF
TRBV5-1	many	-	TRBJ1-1	TGCGCCAGCAGCTTGAGTCAGGACGGCACTGAAGCTTTCTTT	CASSLSQDGTEAFF
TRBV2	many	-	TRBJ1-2	TGTGCCAGCAGTGAAACATGGGGGGCTAACTATGGCTACACCTTC	CASSETWGANYGYTF
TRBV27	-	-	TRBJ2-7	TGTGCCAGCAGTTCTTACAGGGTTTCCTACGAGCAGTACTTC	CASSSYRVSYEQYF
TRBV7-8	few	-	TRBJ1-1	TGTGCCAGCAGCTTAGCGGCAGGGTCGAACACTGAAGCTTTCTTT	CASSLAAGSNTEAFF
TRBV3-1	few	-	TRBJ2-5	TGTGCCAGCAGCCAAGGTAGTCAAGAGACCCAGTACTTC	CASSQGSQETQYF
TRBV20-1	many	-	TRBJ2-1	TGCAGTGCTAGAGATTCGGCGGGGCCCTACAATGAGCAGTTCTTC	CSARDSAGPYNEQFF
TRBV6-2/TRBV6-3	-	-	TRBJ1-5	TGTGCCAGCAGCCCGGGACTTACATTTCAGCCCCAGCATTTT	CASSPGLTFQPQHF
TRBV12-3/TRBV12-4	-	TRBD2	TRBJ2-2	TGTGCCAGCAGCCTTAGCGGGGGGGCCCTCGGGGAGCTGTTTTTT	CASSLSGGALGELFF
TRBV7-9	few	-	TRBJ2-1	TGTGCCAGCAGCTTAGTAGGAGTTATCCATGAGCAGTTCTTC	CASSLVGVIHEQFF
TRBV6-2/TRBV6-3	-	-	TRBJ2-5	TGTGCCAGCAGTTACCCCCATTGGGAAGAGACCCAGTACTTC	CASSYPHWEETQYF
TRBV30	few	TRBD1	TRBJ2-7	TGTGCCTGGAGTGTAGACAGGGTCTACGAGCAGTACTTC	CAWSVDRVYEQYF
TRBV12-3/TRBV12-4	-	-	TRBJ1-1	TGTGCCAGTGGACTTGGGGCTCGAGCTTTCTTT	CASGLGARAFF
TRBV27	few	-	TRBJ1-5	TGTGCCAGCAGTAAATCTCGAAATCAGCCCCAGCATTTT	CASSKSRNQPQHF
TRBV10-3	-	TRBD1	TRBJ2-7	TGTGCCATCGGGACAGGCCACGAGCAGTACTTC	CAIGTGHEQYF
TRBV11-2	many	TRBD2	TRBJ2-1	TGTGCCAGCAGCTTATGGACCGGGACTAGCATTTTGGGAGGGGACAATGAGCAGTTCTTC	CASSLWTGTSILGGDNEQFF
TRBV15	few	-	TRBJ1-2	TGTGCCACCAGCAGAGATAGGGCAGGCTATGGCTACACCTTC	CATSRDRAGYGYTF